A single sample is the source of the 21 T cell receptor beta chains below, sequenced in a study of T cell responses to AZD1222 COVID-19 vaccine. Profiled with immunoSEQ multiplex PCR; TCRdb holds only in-frame clones, not every one. Found here are about 86,000 clones, approximately 88% of them singletons; the top ten hold 12%. Sequenced material: peripheral blood, taken 28 days after the second AZD1222 dose. These receptors were taken from an adult who received the AZD1222 COVID-19 vaccine.

V usage is TRBV5-5 and J usage is TRBJ1-4, with D possibly TRBD1 on 5 matching bases. From germline, CDR1 is SGHKS and CDR2 YYEKEE (reference sequence). V dropped 3 bases and J dropped 4 bases, with 10 bases sitting between them. The CDR3 length is 14 residues. CDR3 loop: CASSSQGLNEKLFF. CDR3 coding DNA: TGTGCCAGCAGCTCGCAGGGCCTTAATGAAAAACTGTTTTTT.

The chain's CDR3 is CASSLLRQGQETQYF. The CDR3, as DNA: TGTGCCAGTAGTCTTCTCCGACAGGGACAAGAGACCCAGTACTTC. V usage is TRBV19 and J usage is TRBJ2-5; 7 nucleotides line up with TRBD1. Germline V gene data show CDR1 as LNHDA and CDR2 as SQIVND (reference sequence). This CDR3 has 15 residues. After removal of 5 bases from V and 2 bases from J, the junction contained 8 bases not matched to a gene. The variable domain in full, with the rest retrieved from reference TRBV19 and TRBJ2-5, is DGGITQSPKYLFRKEGQNVTLSCEQNLNHDAMYWYRQDPGQGLRLIYYSQIVNDFQKGDIAEGYSVSREKKESFPLTVTSAQKNPTAFYLCASSLLRQGQETQYFGPGTRLLVL.

The V call is TRBV9, the J call TRBJ1-1; weak D call: TRBD1 (6 bases). The CDR3 loop spans 13 amino acids. V lost 3 bases to trimming and J lost 4 bases, with 10 bases between them. The V gene's germline CDR1 is SGDLS and CDR2 YYNGEE. In DNA form, the CDR3 reads TGTGCCAGCAGCGCCAGGGGATCCACTGAAGCTTTCTTT. Translated, it gives CASSARGSTEAFF.

In its sample, this clone was seen once. The chain links TRBV19 to TRBJ1-4; no reliable D call. This CDR3 spans 15 amino acids. V dropped 5 bases and J dropped 0 bases, with 10 bases sitting between them. Germline assignment: CDR1 LNHDA and CDR2 SQIVND (reference sequence). The CDR3 DNA reads TGTGCCAGTAGTCCCGGGCTTGCAACTAATGAAAAACTGTTTTTT. Its translation is CASSPGLATNEKLFF.

The CDR3 loop reads CASSFAGGELSEAFF. The CDR3 DNA sequence: TGTGCCAGCAGCTTTGCAGGGGGGGAGCTCTCTGAAGCTTTCTTT. This chain connects TRBV7-3 to TRBJ1-1, with 7 bases that match TRBD1. V dropped 3 bases and J dropped 6; count of bases not matched to a gene: 10. The germline CDR1 and CDR2 sequences are SGHTA and FQGTGA. The CDR3 totals 15 residues.

The CDR3 region is CASSLSLATSTDTQYF. CDR3 coding DNA: TGTGCCAGCAGCTTATCCCTAGCGACTAGCACAGATACGCAGTATTTT. The chain links TRBV7-2 to TRBJ2-3, with TRBD2 as a possible D gene (6 bases). CDR1 and CDR2 (germline): SGHTA, FQGNSA. V lost 2 bases to trimming and J lost 0 bases, with 12 bases between them. CDR3 length: 16 residues.

The chain is built from TRBV7-3 and TRBJ2-1, with TRBD1 matching 7 bases. The CDR3 length is 15 residues. The V gene end was trimmed by 0 bases and the J gene end by 5 bases; junction bases not matched to a gene: 4. Germline V CDR1 and CDR2: SGHTA, FQGTGA. The CDR3 region has the DNA TGTGCCAGCAGCTTAACAGGACAGGCAAACAATGAGCAGTTCTTC. This gives the protein CASSLTGQANNEQFF.

Only a few counts were recorded for this clone. The chain carries TRBV5-1 and TRBJ2-7; TRBD2 matches 10 bases. V shed 1 base, J shed 3 bases, and the junction held 4 bases outside the gene matches. The CDR3 sequence is 15 residues long. CDR1 is SGHRS and CDR2 is YFSETQ in the germline V gene. The CDR3 coding sequence is TGCGCCAGCAGCTTGACTAGCGGGGTTAACTACGAGCAGTACTTC. It yields the protein CASSLTSGVNYEQYF. The variable domain in full, with the rest retrieved from reference TRBV5-1 and TRBJ2-7, is KAGVTQTPRYLIKTRGQQVTLSCSPISGHRSVSWYQQTPGQGLQFLFEYFSETQRNKGNFPGRFSGRQFSNSRSEMNVSTLELGDSALYLCASSLTSGVNYEQYFGPGTRLTVT.

The chain combines TRBV5-1 with TRBJ1-1; unclear D gene. Trimming removed 1 base at V and 1 base at J, with 8 bases between. The CDR3 has 14 residues. Per germline, CDR1 SGHRS and CDR2 YFSETQ. In nucleotides, the CDR3 is TGCGCCAGCAGCTTGTCACAAGCGAACACTGAAGCTTTCTTT. Encoded protein: CASSLSQANTEAFF.

The chain joins TRBV1 to TRBJ2-1. TRBV1 is noted as a pseudogene. This CDR3 comprises 17 residues. The CDR3: CTSLDLKGGISYNEQFF. DNA of the CDR3: TGCACCAGCCTAGATCTAAAGGGCGGCATCTCCTACAATGAGCAGTTCTTC.

The V and J genes are TRBV2 and TRBJ1-1; D unresolved. The CDR3 has 13 amino acids. Trimming removed 0 bases at V and 6 bases at J, with 8 bases between. Germline V gene data show CDR1 as SNHLY and CDR2 as FYNNEI. Written as DNA, the CDR3 is TGTGCCAGCAGTGAAGCGGAAGTCGCTGAAGCTTTCTTT. Translation: CASSEAEVAEAFF.

The chain recombines TRBV30 with TRBJ2-4; D is perhaps TRBD1 (6 bases). Germline values: CDR1 GTSNPN, CDR2 SVGIG (reference sequence). Trimming left V 8 bases short and J 7 bases short, with 12 bases between. The CDR3 contains 11 residues. CDR3 in DNA: TGTGCCACCGACAGGTCGAACATTCAGTACTTC. As protein: CATDRSNIQYF.

The genes are TRBV2 and TRBJ1-5; D gene unclear. V was cut by 2 bases and J by 6 bases, with 11 bases left in between. Germline CDR1 SNHLY, CDR2 FYNNEI. The CDR3 runs to 14 residues. CDR3 DNA: TGTGCCAGCAGTGAAATAGATTCCAGTCAGCCCCAGCATTTT. Its translation: CASSEIDSSQPQHF.

The chain joins TRBV27 to TRBJ2-1, with D unclear. The V and J ends lost 6 bases and 4 bases respectively, with 7 bases between them. Germline CDR1 is MNHEY and CDR2 is SMNVEV (reference sequence). The CDR3 has 12 residues. CDR3 protein: CASRTVYNEQFF. CDR3 coding DNA: TGTGCCAGCAGGACGGTTTACAATGAGCAGTTCTTC.

The rearrangement links TRBV19 to TRBJ2-3, with 8 bases fitting TRBD2. In germline, CDR1 is LNHDA, CDR2 SQIVND (reference sequence). This CDR3 is 17 amino acids long. V trimming: 2 bases; J trimming: 5 bases; junction bases outside the gene matches: 12. CDR3 nucleotide sequence: TGTGCCAGTAGTATAACGGCTGCGGGAGGAAAAAAAGATACGCAGTATTTT. Translation: CASSITAAGGKKDTQYF.

The V call is TRBV5-4, the J call TRBJ2-7; no definite D call. CDR3 length: 13 amino acids. The germline CDR1 and CDR2 sequences are SGHNT and YYREEE (reference sequence). V was trimmed by 1 base and J by 5 bases, leaving 10 bases between them. The CDR3 nucleotides read TGTGCCAGCAGCTTGATCGACTTCAACGAGCAGTACTTC. It is translated as CASSLIDFNEQYF.

This sequence joins TRBV25-1 and TRBJ2-2; D is uncertain. From germline, CDR1 is MGHDK and CDR2 SYGVNS. The CDR3 covers 13 residues. V lost 3 bases, J lost 6 bases, and 8 bases lay in between. CDR3 in DNA: TGTGCCAGCAGTGACATTTTTCCCGGGGAGCTGTTTTTT. It codes for CASSDIFPGELFF. The whole variable domain, remainder taken from reference TRBV25-1 and TRBJ2-2, is EADIYQTPRYLVIGTGKKITLECSQTMGHDKMYWYQQDPGMELHLIHYSYGVNSTEKGDLSSESTVSRIRTEHFPLTLESARPSHTSQYLCASSDIFPGELFFGEGSRLTVL.

The chain recombines TRBV7-5 with TRBJ2-1; the table's D call, TRBD2, was not checked against the DNA. TRBV7-5 is an annotated pseudogene. The CDR3 has 13 residues. The CDR3 protein is CARSPDGGNEQFF. In nucleotides, the CDR3 is TGTGCCAGAAGCCCTGACGGGGGCAATGAGCAGTTCTTC.

The chain combines TRBV6-5 with TRBJ1-1; 11 nucleotides line up with TRBD1. CDR1 and CDR2 (germline): MNHEY, SVGAGI. V lost 2 bases to trimming and J lost 3 bases; unmatched junction nucleotides: 2. This CDR3 contains 15 residues. CDR3 residues: CASSYRDRGYTEAFF. The CDR3 nucleotides read TGTGCCAGCAGTTACCGGGACAGGGGGTACACTGAAGCTTTCTTT.

This rearrangement joins TRBV18 to TRBJ2-5; 12 nucleotides align to TRBD2. CDR3 length equals 15 residues. The V and J ends lost 6 bases and 4 bases, in that order; junction bases with no gene match: 6. CDR1 is KGHSH and CDR2 is LQKENI in the germline V gene. The CDR3 region is CASSTTSGSRETQYF. For the CDR3, the DNA is TGTGCCAGCTCCACGACTAGCGGGAGTAGAGAGACCCAGTACTTC.

This chain joins TRBV9 and TRBJ1-1; D remains unclear. This CDR3 has 14 residues. V was cut by 0 bases and J by 5 bases, with 11 bases left in between. The germline V gene encodes CDR1 SGDLS and CDR2 YYNGEE. This CDR3 reads CASSVAVLGTEAFF. CDR3 bases: TGTGCCAGCAGCGTAGCTGTCCTTGGGACTGAAGCTTTCTTT. The full variable domain, rest sourced from reference TRBV9 and TRBJ1-1, is DSGVTQTPKHLITATGQRVTLRCSPRSGDLSVYWYQQSLDQGLQFLIQYYNGEERAKGNILERFSAQQFPDLHSELNLSSLELGDSALYFCASSVAVLGTEAFFGQGTRLTVV.